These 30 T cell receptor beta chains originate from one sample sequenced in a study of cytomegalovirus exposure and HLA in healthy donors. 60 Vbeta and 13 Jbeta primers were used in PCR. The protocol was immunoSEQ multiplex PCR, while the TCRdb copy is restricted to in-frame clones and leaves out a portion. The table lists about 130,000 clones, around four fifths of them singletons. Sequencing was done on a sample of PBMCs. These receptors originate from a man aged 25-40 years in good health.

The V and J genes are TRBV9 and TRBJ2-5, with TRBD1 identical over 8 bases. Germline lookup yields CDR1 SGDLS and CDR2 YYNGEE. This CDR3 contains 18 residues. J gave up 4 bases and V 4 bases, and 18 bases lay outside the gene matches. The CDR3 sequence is CASSPGTGAVFWRETQYF. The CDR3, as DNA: TGTGCCAGCAGCCCCGGGACAGGCGCTGTGTTTTGGCGAGAGACCCAGTACTTC.

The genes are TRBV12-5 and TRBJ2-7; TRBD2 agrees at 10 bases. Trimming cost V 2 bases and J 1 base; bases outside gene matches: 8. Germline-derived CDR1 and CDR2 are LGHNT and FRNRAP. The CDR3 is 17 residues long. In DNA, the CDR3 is TGTGCTAGTGGTTTGAGCTCAGCTAGCGGGGGTTCCTACGAGCAGTACTTC. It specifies CASGLSSASGGSYEQYF.

The CDR3 DNA is TGTGCCAGCAGCTCCCCCGGGGGGGGCTCCGCTGGAAACACCATATATTTT. This codes for CASSSPGGGSAGNTIYF. The chain combines TRBV5-4 with TRBJ1-3; perhaps TRBD1 as D (6 bases). Trimming removed 3 bases at V and 2 bases at J, with 18 bases between. CDR1 and CDR2 (germline): SGHNT, YYREEE (reference sequence). This CDR3 contains 17 residues.

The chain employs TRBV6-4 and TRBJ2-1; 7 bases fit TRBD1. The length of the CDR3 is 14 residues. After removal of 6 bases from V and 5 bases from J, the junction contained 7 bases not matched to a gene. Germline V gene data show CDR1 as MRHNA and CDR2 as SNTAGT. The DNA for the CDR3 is TGTGCCAGCAGCACCGGGACAGACGACAATGAGCAGTTCTTC. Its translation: CASSTGTDDNEQFF.

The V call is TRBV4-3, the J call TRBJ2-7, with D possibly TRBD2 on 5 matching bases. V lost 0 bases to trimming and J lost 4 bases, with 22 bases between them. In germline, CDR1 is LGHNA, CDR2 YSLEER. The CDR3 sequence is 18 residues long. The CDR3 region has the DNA TGCGCCAGCAGCCAAGATTGGTGGGCTAGCTCGTCCGATTACGAGCAGTACTTC. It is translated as CASSQDWWASSSDYEQYF.

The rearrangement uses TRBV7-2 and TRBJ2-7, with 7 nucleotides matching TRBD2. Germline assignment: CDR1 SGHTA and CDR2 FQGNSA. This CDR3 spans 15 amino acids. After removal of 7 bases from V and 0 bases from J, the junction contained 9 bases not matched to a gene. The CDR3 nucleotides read TGTGCCAGCACATCCAGGCGGGAGCCCTCCTACGAGCAGTACTTC. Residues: CASTSRREPSYEQYF. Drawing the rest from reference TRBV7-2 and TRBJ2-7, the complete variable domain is GAGVSQSPSNKVTEKGKDVELRCDPISGHTALYWYRQSLGQGLEFLIYFQGNSAPDKSGLPSDRFSAERTGGSVSTLTIQRTQQEDSAVYLCASTSRREPSYEQYFGPGTRLTVT.

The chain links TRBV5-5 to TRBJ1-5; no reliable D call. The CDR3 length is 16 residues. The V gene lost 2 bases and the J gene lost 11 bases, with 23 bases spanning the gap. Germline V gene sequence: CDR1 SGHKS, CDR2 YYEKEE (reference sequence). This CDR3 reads CASSLSIEGGQIAQHF. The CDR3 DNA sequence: TGTGCCAGCAGCTTAAGTATAGAAGGCGGCCAAATAGCCCAGCATTTT.

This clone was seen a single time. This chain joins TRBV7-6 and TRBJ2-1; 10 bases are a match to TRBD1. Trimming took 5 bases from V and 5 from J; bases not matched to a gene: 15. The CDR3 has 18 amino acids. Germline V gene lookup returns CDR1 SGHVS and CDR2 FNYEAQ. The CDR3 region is CASSLTGGAASGHNEQFF. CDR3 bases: TGTGCCAGCAGCCTGACAGGGGGCGCGGCTAGCGGACACAATGAGCAGTTCTTC.

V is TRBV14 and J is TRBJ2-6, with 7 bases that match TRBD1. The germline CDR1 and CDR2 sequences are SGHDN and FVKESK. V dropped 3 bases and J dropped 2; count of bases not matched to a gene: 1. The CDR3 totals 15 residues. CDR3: CASSQQGAGANVLTF. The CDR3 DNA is TGTGCCAGCAGCCAGCAGGGGGCTGGGGCCAACGTCCTGACTTTC.

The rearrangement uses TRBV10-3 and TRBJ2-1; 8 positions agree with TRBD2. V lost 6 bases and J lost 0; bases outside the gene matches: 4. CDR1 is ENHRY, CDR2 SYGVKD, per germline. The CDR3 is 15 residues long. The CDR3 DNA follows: TGTGCCATCAGAGAGCGGGAGAGCTCCTACAATGAGCAGTTCTTC. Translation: CAIRERESSYNEQFF.

CDR3 bases: TGTGCCAGCAGCCCCTCAGGGGGCGTTAATGAAAAACTGTTTTTT. Translated, it gives CASSPSGGVNEKLFF. This chain connects TRBV7-9 to TRBJ1-4; 8 nucleotides match TRBD1. The CDR3 runs 15 residues. V shed 5 bases and J 4 bases; nucleotides not matched to a gene: 6. The germline CDR1 and CDR2 sequences are SEHNR and FQNEAQ (reference sequence).

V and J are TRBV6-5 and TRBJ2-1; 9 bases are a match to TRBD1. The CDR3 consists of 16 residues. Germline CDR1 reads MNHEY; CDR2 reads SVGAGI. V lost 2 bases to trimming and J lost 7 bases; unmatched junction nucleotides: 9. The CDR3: CASSYIQGAKWNEQFF. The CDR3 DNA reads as TGTGCCAGCAGTTACATACAGGGGGCGAAGTGGAATGAGCAGTTCTTC.

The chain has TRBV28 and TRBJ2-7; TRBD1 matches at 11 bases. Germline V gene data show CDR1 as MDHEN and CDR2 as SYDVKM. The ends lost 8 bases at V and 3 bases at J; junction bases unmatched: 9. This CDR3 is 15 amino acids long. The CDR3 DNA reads TGTGCCAGCTTATTCCCGGGACAGGGGGGCTACGAGCAGTACTTC. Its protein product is CASLFPGQGGYEQYF.

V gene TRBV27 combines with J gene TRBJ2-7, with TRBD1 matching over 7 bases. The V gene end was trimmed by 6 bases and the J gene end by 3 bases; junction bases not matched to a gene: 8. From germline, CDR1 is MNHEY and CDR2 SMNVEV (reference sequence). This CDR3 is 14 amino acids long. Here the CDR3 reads CASSPGGPIYEQYF. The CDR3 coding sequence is TGTGCCAGCAGCCCAGGGGGTCCTATCTACGAGCAGTACTTC.

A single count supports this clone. The CDR3 sequence: CASSFSDLGDHEQYF. The CDR3 DNA reads TGTGCCAGCAGCTTTTCTGATCTGGGAGATCACGAGCAGTACTTC. The chain couples TRBV11-2 to TRBJ2-7; maybe TRBD2 (5 bases). Germline CDR1 SGHAT, CDR2 FQNNGV. The CDR3 has 15 residues. Trimming left V 3 bases short and J 5 bases short, with 17 bases between.

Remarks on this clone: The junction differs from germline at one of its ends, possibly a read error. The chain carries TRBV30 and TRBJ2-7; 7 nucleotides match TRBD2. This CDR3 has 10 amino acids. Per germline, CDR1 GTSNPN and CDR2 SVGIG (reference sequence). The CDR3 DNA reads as TGTGCCTGGGGGCAGCGGGAAGTGCGCTTC. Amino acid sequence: CAWGQREVRF.

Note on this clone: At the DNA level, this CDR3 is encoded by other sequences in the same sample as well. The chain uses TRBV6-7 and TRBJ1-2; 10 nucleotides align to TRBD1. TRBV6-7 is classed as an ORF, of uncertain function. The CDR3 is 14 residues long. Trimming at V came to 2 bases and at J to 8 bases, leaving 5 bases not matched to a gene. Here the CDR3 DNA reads TGTGCCAGCAGTTACCCCGGGACAGGGGACGGCTACACCTTC. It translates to CASSYPGTGDGYTF.

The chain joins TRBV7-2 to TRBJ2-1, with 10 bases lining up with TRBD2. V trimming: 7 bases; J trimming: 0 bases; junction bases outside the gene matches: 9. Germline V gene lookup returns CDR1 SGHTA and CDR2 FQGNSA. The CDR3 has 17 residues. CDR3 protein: CASNLAGVSSSYNEQFF. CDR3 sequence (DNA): TGTGCCAGCAACCTAGCGGGAGTATCCAGCTCCTACAATGAGCAGTTCTTC.

CDR3 bases: TGTGCCAGCAGTACCCACAGGGGTGGGAATGAAAAACTGTTTTTT. Protein product: CASSTHRGGNEKLFF. The chain is built from TRBV11-3 and TRBJ1-4, with 7 bases fitting TRBD1. The CDR3 loop spans 15 amino acids. The junction had 9 bases not matched to a gene; V was cut back by 6 bases and J by 5 bases. Germline values: CDR1 SGHNT, CDR2 YENEEA.

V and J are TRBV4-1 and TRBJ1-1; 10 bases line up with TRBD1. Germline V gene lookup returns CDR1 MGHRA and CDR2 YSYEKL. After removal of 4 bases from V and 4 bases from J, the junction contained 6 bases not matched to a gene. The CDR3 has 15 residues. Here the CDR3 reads CASSPGTGVGTEAFF. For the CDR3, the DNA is TGCGCCAGCAGCCCCGGGACAGGGGTGGGCACTGAAGCTTTCTTT.

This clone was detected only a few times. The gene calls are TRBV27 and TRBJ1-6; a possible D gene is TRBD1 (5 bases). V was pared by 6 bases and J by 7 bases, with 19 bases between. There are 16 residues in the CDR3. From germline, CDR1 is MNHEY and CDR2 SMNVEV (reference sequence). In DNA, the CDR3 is TGTGCCAGCAGCAGGGCCTTGGTACGATCCAATTCACCCCTCCACTTT. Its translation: CASSRALVRSNSPLHF.

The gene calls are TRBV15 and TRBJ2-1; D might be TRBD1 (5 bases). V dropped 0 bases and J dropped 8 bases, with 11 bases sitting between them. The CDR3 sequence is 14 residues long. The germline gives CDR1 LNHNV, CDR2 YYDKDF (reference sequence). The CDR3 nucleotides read TGTGCCACCAGCAGAGATCCAGGGTTCGATGAGCAGTTCTTC. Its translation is CATSRDPGFDEQFF. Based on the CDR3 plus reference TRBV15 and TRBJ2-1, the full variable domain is DAMVIQNPRYQVTQFGKPVTLSCSQTLNHNVMYWYQQKSSQAPKLLFHYYDKDFNNEADTPDNFQSRRPNTSFCFLDIRSPGLGDTAMYLCATSRDPGFDEQFFGPGTRLTVL.

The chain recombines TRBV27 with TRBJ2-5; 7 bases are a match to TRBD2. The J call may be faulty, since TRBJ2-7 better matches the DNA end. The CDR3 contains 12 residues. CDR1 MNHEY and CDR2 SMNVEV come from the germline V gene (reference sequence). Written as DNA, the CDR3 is TGTGCCAGCGTGGGACTATCCTACGAGCAGTACTTC. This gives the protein CASVGLSYEQYF.

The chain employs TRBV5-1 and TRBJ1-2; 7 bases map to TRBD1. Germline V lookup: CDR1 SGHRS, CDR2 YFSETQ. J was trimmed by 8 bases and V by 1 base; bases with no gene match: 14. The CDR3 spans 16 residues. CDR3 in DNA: TGCGCCAGCAGCTTGCGAGGCCAGGGACAGCATGACGGCTACACCTTC. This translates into CASSLRGQGQHDGYTF.

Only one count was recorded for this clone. The CDR3 DNA is TGCGCCAGCAGGGGAATAGCGGTAGGGGTCAACGAGCAGTACTTC. It yields the protein CASRGIAVGVNEQYF. V usage is TRBV5-1 and J usage is TRBJ2-7; a possible D gene is TRBD2 (6 bases). CDR1 is SGHRS, CDR2 YFSETQ, per germline. Trimming pared 5 bases from V and 5 bases from J, leaving 20 bases between. The CDR3 has 15 residues.

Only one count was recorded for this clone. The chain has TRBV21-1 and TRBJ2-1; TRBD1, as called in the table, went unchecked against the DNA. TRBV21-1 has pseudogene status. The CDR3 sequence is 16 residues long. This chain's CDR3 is CASSKARDRGGNEQFF. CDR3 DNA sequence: TGTGCCAGCAGCAAAGCGAGGGACAGGGGAGGCAATGAGCAGTTCTTC.

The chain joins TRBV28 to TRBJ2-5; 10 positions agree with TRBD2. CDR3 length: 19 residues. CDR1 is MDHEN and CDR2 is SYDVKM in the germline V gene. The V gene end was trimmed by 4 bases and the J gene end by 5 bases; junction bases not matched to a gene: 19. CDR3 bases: TGTGCCAGCAGTTCGGTTCGAGCGGGAGGGTTTTTCTTCGGGGAGACCCAGTACTTC. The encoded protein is CASSSVRAGGFFFGETQYF.

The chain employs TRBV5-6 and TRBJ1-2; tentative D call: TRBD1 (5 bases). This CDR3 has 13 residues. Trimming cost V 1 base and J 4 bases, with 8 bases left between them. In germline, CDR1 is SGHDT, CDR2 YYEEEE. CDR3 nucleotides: TGTGCCAGCAGCTTGTTTGACAGCTATGGCTACACCTTC. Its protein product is CASSLFDSYGYTF.

CDR3 in amino acids: CASSPGGLYNEQFF. CDR3 sequence (DNA): TGCGCCAGCAGCCCAGGAGGACTTTACAATGAGCAGTTCTTC. V and J are TRBV4-1 and TRBJ2-1, with D perhaps matching TRBD2 (5 bases). The CDR3 is 14 amino acids. Germline CDR1 and CDR2: MGHRA and YSYEKL. Trimming stripped 4 bases from V and 4 bases from J, with 11 bases between.

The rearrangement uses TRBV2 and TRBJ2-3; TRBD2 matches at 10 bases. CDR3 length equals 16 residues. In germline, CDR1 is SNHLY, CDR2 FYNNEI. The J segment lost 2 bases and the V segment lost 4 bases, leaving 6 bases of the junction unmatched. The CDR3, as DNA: TGTGCCAGCAGTGTTGGACTAGCGGAGCCCACAGATACGCAGTATTTT. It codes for CASSVGLAEPTDTQYF.